This T cell receptor beta chain originates from a study of beta chain features in type 1 diabetes. Study results and limitations: Moderately but significantly shorter TCRB CDR3s were found in Type 1 diabetes patients in all four CD4+ subsets. For patients, the naive, central memory and Treg TCRB repertoires appeared more alike than for healthy donors. Individuals with type 1 diabetes displayed fewer insertions and more deletions at VDJ junctions.

This CDR3 spans 16 amino acids. Trimming left V 6 bases short and J 3 bases short, with 17 bases between. The germline V gene has CDR1 SNHLY and CDR2 FYNNEI. The sequenced template was cDNA made from the entire isolated RNA. The method was immunoSEQ multiplex PCR; TCRdb's version includes in-frame clones alone and lacks a portion of them. The sample lists more than 250,000 clones, 15% occurring once. With respect to this clone: Antigen: not known.

Based on CD45RO/CCR7/CD25/CD127/CD95/CD27, CD4+ regulatory, stem cell-like memory, naive and central memory cells were sorted. The sequenced sample consisted of naive CD4+ T cells from blood. This sequence was found in a man between 18 and 29 years old with type 1 diabetes. The chain employs TRBV2 and TRBJ2-2, with D maybe TRBD1 (6 bases). The CDR3 DNA sequence: TGTGCCAGCAGCGAGGACAGCCTGGGTGACACCGGGGAGCTGTTTTTT. Translation: CASSEDSLGDTGELFF.